Included here is one T cell receptor (beta chain) sequence, with context. What it binds is unknown. The data were produced by immunoSEQ multiplex PCR, yet TCRdb's version contains in-frame clones alone and is incomplete. The table lists tens of thousands of clones, 87% of them singletons. The data were obtained in a study of T cells in localized non-small cell lung cancer. V lost 5 bases, J lost 2 bases, and 7 bases lay in between. CDR1 and CDR2 from the germline V gene are DFQATT and SNEGSKA (reference sequence). This CDR3 contains 11 residues. Overall study results and limits: Multi-region tumor sequencing was not done, so intratumor heterogeneity could not be excluded. There were a median around 53 of the top 100 tumor clones appearing in adjacent lung.

Sample: peripheral blood, taken before any cancer treatment. The genes are TRBV20-1 and TRBJ2-7; D is uncertain. This clonotype was obtained from a man aged 40 to 70 with stage I squamous cell lung carcinoma. The CDR3 loop reads CSARVTYEQYF. The CDR3, as DNA: TGCAGTGCTCGGGTTACCTACGAGCAGTACTTC.